The clone carrying this TCR beta chain was observed once. The antigen is undetermined. This specimen includes other DNA sequences encoding the same CDR3. Once extracted for a subset, genomic DNA was divided evenly among several immunoSEQ plates. Produced via immunoSEQ multiplex PCR; TCRdb's table is partial and in-frame only. The sample lists roughly 1 million clones, around 75% seen once, with around 1.5% in the top ten. V shed 5 bases and J 3 bases; nucleotides not matched to a gene: 5. The CDR3 has 15 residues. CDR1 is SGHRS and CDR2 is YFSETQ in the germline V gene. The source of the sample is a study of shared clonotypes between healthy human individuals. The study, taken as a whole, reports: The study found lower generation probabilities in non-shared clonotypes than in those shared by all four donors.

Healthy HIV-negative adults with no recent acute infections or vaccinations were recruited as donors. The clonotype was recovered from a man between 18 and 35 years old in good health. The chain joins TRBV5-1 to TRBJ2-7, with 13 bases aligning to TRBD2. Sequences were obtained from memory CD4+ T cells sorted from blood. Subset noted: CD45RA-negative fraction. For the CDR3, the DNA is TGCGCCAGCAGTCCCGGGACTAGCGGGATCTACGAGCAGTACTTC. Its protein is CASSPGTSGIYEQYF. Complete variable domain (other parts from reference TRBV5-1 and TRBJ2-7): KAGVTQTPRYLIKTRGQQVTLSCSPISGHRSVSWYQQTPGQGLQFLFEYFSETQRNKGNFPGRFSGRQFSNSRSEMNVSTLELGDSALYLCASSPGTSGIYEQYFGPGTRLTVT.